Sequencing of this TCR beta chain was carried out in a study of early T cells in non-severe SARS-CoV-2 infection. About the study: RNA in bulk from unsorted whole blood was sequenced, and chains were unpaired.

Trimming took 2 bases from V and 5 from J; bases not matched to a gene: 3. Germline assignment: CDR1 GTSNPN and CDR2 SVGIG (reference sequence). The CDR3 length is 14 residues. TCRdb fed the 5' RACE reads into MiXCR, producing one record per CDR3 protein. The sample has approximately 76,000 distinct CDR3 sequences, 10% to 12% seen once. The chain employs TRBV30 and TRBJ2-5, with 12 bases fitting TRBD2. The TCR originated in an adult who was a healthcare worker with PCR-confirmed SARS-CoV-2 infection or an uninfected control (not recorded which). Source material: whole blood. CDR3 residues: CAWSPTSGGETQYF. CDR3 in DNA: TGTGCCTGGAGTCCGACTAGCGGGGGCGAGACCCAGTACTTC. The entire variable domain, with the rest obtained from reference TRBV30 and TRBJ2-5, is as follows: SQTIHQWPATLVQPVGSPLSLECTVEGTSNPNLYWYRQAAGRGLQLLFYSVGIGQISSEVPQNLSASRPQDRQFILSSKKLLLSDSGFYLCAWSPTSGGETQYFGPGTRLLVL.